Listed here are 20 T cell receptor beta chains from one sample, sequenced in a study of blood T cell repertoires in COVID-19. The method was immunoSEQ multiplex PCR; TCRdb's version includes in-frame clones alone and lacks a portion of them. The sample has 150,000 to 200,000 clones, about 86% seen once. Sequencing was performed on peripheral blood. The receptors shown here come from a woman between 18 and 30 years old who had recovered from COVID-19.

The chain couples TRBV11-2 to TRBJ2-7, with a weak D call TRBD2 (6 bases). V was clipped by 0 bases and J by 6 bases, with 15 bases between them. This CDR3 contains 15 residues. CDR1 and CDR2 (germline): SGHAT, FQNNGV. The CDR3 sequence is CASSLEFAGTTEQYV. In nucleotides, the CDR3 is TGTGCCAGCAGCTTAGAATTCGCGGGAACCACCGAGCAGTACGTC.

The chain carries TRBV18 and TRBJ1-2; TRBD1 is a possible D gene (5 bases). Trimming removed 3 bases at V and 4 bases at J, with 12 bases between. Germline loops: CDR1 KGHSH, CDR2 LQKENI. The CDR3 extends over 14 amino acids. The CDR3 DNA reads TGTGCCAGCTCACCCGGCTCGGGACTCTATGGCTACACCTTC. Its translation is CASSPGSGLYGYTF.

The J gene is TRBJ2-6, the V gene TRBV20-1; 11 positions agree with TRBD1. Losses at the gene ends were 6 bases for V and 0 bases for J; bases not matched to a gene: 7. This CDR3 has 17 amino acids. Germline values: CDR1 DFQATT, CDR2 SNEGSKA (reference sequence). The CDR3 DNA follows: TGCAGTGCCAGTCCCGGGACAGGGGGCTCTGGGGCCAACGTCCTGACTTTC. Protein: CSASPGTGGSGANVLTF.

This clone was observed once. The chain carries TRBV2 and TRBJ1-2, with TRBD1 as a possible D gene (6 bases). This CDR3 is 15 amino acids long. V gave up 5 bases and J gave up 1 base, with 14 bases separating them. Germline assignment: CDR1 SNHLY and CDR2 FYNNEI. The CDR3 bases are TGTGCCAGCAGTCGAACAGGGACCCTTAACTATGGCTACACCTTC. It encodes CASSRTGTLNYGYTF.

J is TRBJ2-5 and V is TRBV9, with a weak D call TRBD2 (5 bases). The V end lost 0 bases, the J end lost 5 bases, and 11 bases lay between the germline ends. Germline-derived CDR1 and CDR2 are SGDLS and YYNGEE. CDR3 length: 14 amino acids. CDR3 in amino acids: CASSVALGGETQYF. CDR3 nucleotide sequence: TGTGCCAGCAGCGTAGCACTAGGTGGTGAGACCCAGTACTTC.

J is TRBJ1-1 and V is TRBV7-9; D uncertain. CDR3 size: 12 residues. The V and J ends lost 3 bases and 0 bases respectively, with 2 bases between them. Germline assignment: CDR1 SEHNR and CDR2 FQNEAQ (reference sequence). CDR3 sequence: CASSFMNTEAFF. For the CDR3, the DNA is TGTGCCAGCAGCTTCATGAACACTGAAGCTTTCTTT.

This clone was seen a few times. The V gene is TRBV19, the J gene TRBJ2-7, with TRBD1 identical over 7 bases. Looked up from germline, CDR1 is LNHDA and CDR2 is SQIVND (reference sequence). V lost 1 base and J lost 2; bases outside the gene matches: 2. This CDR3 region has 14 residues. DNA of the CDR3: TGTGCCAGTAGTATAGGACAGGGAACCTACGAGCAGTACTTC. It yields the protein CASSIGQGTYEQYF. The full variable domain, rest sourced from reference TRBV19 and TRBJ2-7, is DGGITQSPKYLFRKEGQNVTLSCEQNLNHDAMYWYRQDPGQGLRLIYYSQIVNDFQKGDIAEGYSVSREKKESFPLTVTSAQKNPTAFYLCASSIGQGTYEQYFGPGTRLTVT.

The rearrangement uses TRBV3-1 (or the pseudogene TRBV3-2) and TRBJ1-1; TRBD1 agrees at 11 bases. The CDR3 extends over 18 amino acids. Germline CDR1 and CDR2: LGHDT and YNNKEL (reference sequence). V lost 0 bases, J lost 5 bases, and 11 bases stayed unmatched. In nucleotides, the CDR3 is TGTGCCAGCAGCCAAGATTATTGGGACAGGGGGTGGGGGACTGAAGCTTTCTTT. Translation gives CASSQDYWDRGWGTEAFF.

The V gene is TRBV29-1, the J gene TRBJ1-2, with a weak D call TRBD1 (5 bases). This CDR3 comprises 13 residues. Trimming cost V 4 bases and J 6 bases, with 15 bases left between them. The germline V gene has CDR1 SQVTM and CDR2 ANQGSEA. The CDR3 sequence: CSVAAGRRDGYTF. The CDR3 DNA reads as TGCAGCGTTGCGGCGGGACGGAGGGATGGCTACACCTTC.

J is TRBJ2-1 and V is TRBV4-1; D call uncertain. The CDR3 contains 16 residues. Germline values: CDR1 MGHRA, CDR2 YSYEKL. Between the trimmed V and J ends, which lost 4 bases and 4 bases, there was a span of 17 bases. CDR3 protein: CASSPLAQPRYNEQFF. The CDR3 DNA sequence: TGCGCCAGCAGCCCCCTCGCACAACCGAGGTACAATGAGCAGTTCTTC.

V usage is TRBV5-1 and J usage is TRBJ1-3, with 10 bases matching TRBD1. With 5 bases clipped from V and 4 bases from J, the junction kept 6 bases outside the gene matches. From germline, CDR1 is SGHRS and CDR2 YFSETQ. CDR3 size: 15 residues. CDR3 protein: CASRETGGAGNTIYF. The CDR3 nucleotides are TGCGCCAGCAGAGAGACAGGGGGCGCAGGAAACACCATATATTTT.

This clone has just one count. V gene TRBV7-3 combines with J gene TRBJ1-2, with 12 bases identical to TRBD1. CDR1 is SGHTA, CDR2 FQGTGA, per germline. V shed 8 bases and J 5 bases; nucleotides not matched to a gene: 9. This CDR3 has 15 residues. In nucleotides, the CDR3 is TGTGCCAGCCTATACCCGGGACAGGGGGCTTATGGCTACACCTTC. It yields the protein CASLYPGQGAYGYTF.

V and J are TRBV3-1 (or the pseudogene TRBV3-2) and TRBJ1-1, with TRBD1 identical over 8 bases. CDR3 length: 16 residues. Germline-derived CDR1 and CDR2 are LGHDT and YNNKEL (reference sequence). With 0 bases clipped from V and 6 bases from J, the junction kept 9 bases outside the gene matches. The CDR3 sequence: CASSQDGWTGSPEAFF. As DNA, the CDR3 is TGTGCCAGCAGCCAAGATGGGTGGACAGGGTCCCCTGAAGCTTTCTTT.

V usage is TRBV5-4 and J usage is TRBJ2-6; tentative D call: TRBD1 (6 bases). Germline assignment: CDR1 SGHNT and CDR2 YYREEE (reference sequence). Trimming cost V 4 bases and J 0 bases, with 11 bases left between them. The CDR3 contains 16 residues. The CDR3 is CASSRDMVSGANVLTF. The CDR3, as DNA: TGTGCCAGCAGCCGGGACATGGTCTCTGGGGCCAACGTCCTGACTTTC.

The chain links TRBV9 to TRBJ1-3; the D is unclear. V shed 0 bases and J shed 0 bases, with 13 bases lying between them. This CDR3 has 17 amino acids. Germline V CDR1 and CDR2: SGDLS, YYNGEE. CDR3 bases: TGTGCCAGCAGCGTAGGGGCCTCGTTTGTCTCTGGAAACACCATATATTTT. It codes for CASSVGASFVSGNTIYF.

The rearrangement links TRBV7-2 to TRBJ1-5; TRBD1 agrees at 8 bases. This CDR3 contains 13 residues. CDR1 SGHTA and CDR2 FQGNSA come from the germline V gene. V was pared by 4 bases and J by 7 bases, with 3 bases of the junction left unmatched. The CDR3 sequence is CASSSTGGQPQHF. The CDR3 DNA sequence: TGTGCCAGCAGCTCCACAGGGGGACAGCCCCAGCATTTT.

This clone was seen once. The V and J genes are TRBV11-2 and TRBJ2-1; tentative D call: TRBD2 (6 bases). CDR3 length: 14 amino acids. V dropped 2 bases and J dropped 2 bases, with 7 bases sitting between them. The germline CDR1 and CDR2 sequences are SGHAT and FQNNGV. Here the CDR3 DNA reads TGTGCCAGCAGCTTAACGGGAGCCTACAATGAGCAGTTCTTC. Translation: CASSLTGAYNEQFF.

The J gene is TRBJ2-1, the V gene TRBV7-6; 10 nucleotides align to TRBD2. This CDR3 has 17 residues. Germline V gene lookup returns CDR1 SGHVS and CDR2 FNYEAQ. Trimming removed 3 bases from V and 5 bases from J; junction bases left unmatched: 10. CDR3 bases: TGTGCCAGCAGCTTGGGCTTACAAGCGGGAGGGCACAATGAGCAGTTCTTC. Its protein is CASSLGLQAGGHNEQFF.

V gene TRBV28 combines with J gene TRBJ2-7; maybe TRBD2 (6 bases). CDR3 length: 16 residues. Trimming pared 6 bases from V and 2 bases from J, leaving 20 bases between. The germline gives CDR1 MDHEN, CDR2 SYDVKM. CDR3 protein: CASSHSTSLLTYEQYV. The CDR3 nucleotides read TGTGCCAGCAGCCACTCGACTAGTTTGCTTACCTACGAGCAGTACGTC.

The rearrangement links TRBV6-6 to TRBJ2-7; 8 positions agree with TRBD1. Per germline, CDR1 MNHNY and CDR2 SVGAGI (reference sequence). The junction had 6 bases not matched to a gene; V was cut back by 5 bases and J by 3 bases. This CDR3 comprises 14 residues. CDR3 protein: CASSPGTGRYEQYF. CDR3 bases: TGTGCCAGCAGTCCCGGGACAGGACGCTACGAGCAGTACTTC.